This T cell receptor (beta chain) was captured by sequencing in a study of T cell repertoires in cytomegalovirus infection. TCRdb re-analysed the reads in MiXCR, keeping a single row per CDR3 protein. The data hold over 150,000 distinct CDR3 sequences, with around an eighth observed a single time. Sequences were obtained from PBMCs. The source of this sequence is a human donor in good health (CMV status not recorded). Some clones in this sample may be carry-over from other donors' samples.

CDR3 in DNA: TGTGCCAGCAGCTCCGGACTAGCGGGACCCTACGAGCAGTACTTC. Amino acids: CASSSGLAGPYEQYF. The J gene is TRBJ2-7, the V gene TRBV5-6; 12 nucleotides align to TRBD2. V shed 3 bases, J shed 2 bases, and the junction held 3 bases outside the gene matches. Germline values: CDR1 SGHDT, CDR2 YYEEEE. This CDR3 has 15 amino acids.